A single sample gave rise to the 22 T cell receptor beta chains below, sequenced in a study of metastatic and nonmetastatic thyroid tumors. TCRdb reanalyzed the PCR reads with MiXCR. There are over 12,000 clones in the sample; over 20% occur only once, and roughly 7.7% lies in the top ten. Each patient went into thyroid surgery without having received any treatment. Sample: tumor tissue. All receptors come from a female donor with papillary thyroid cancer or a benign thyroid nodule (not recorded which). Some clones in this sample may be carry-over from other donors' samples.

Concerning this clone: This clone may be a read error of a much larger clone one base away. This CDR3 is missing its conserved last phenylalanine or tryptophan, likely due to a read error. The chain is built from TRBV20-1 and TRBJ2-3; D call uncertain. This CDR3 region has 12 residues. V lost 2 bases, J lost 3 bases, and 6 bases lay in between. Germline CDR1 reads DFQATT; CDR2 reads SNEGSKA (reference sequence). Here the CDR3 DNA reads TGCAGTGCTAGAACCGGGACAGATACGCAGTATCTT. It codes for CSARTGTDTQYL.

This clone was counted only a few times. The V call is TRBV19, the J call TRBJ2-7; D is possibly TRBD2 (5 bases). Trimming stripped 2 bases from V and 4 bases from J, with 9 bases between. The germline gives CDR1 LNHDA, CDR2 SQIVND (reference sequence). The CDR3 totals 13 residues. CDR3 nucleotides: TGTGCCAGTAGTATAAGCCCGGGGTACGAGCAGTACTTC. It yields the protein CASSISPGYEQYF.

In its sample, this clone was seen many times. As the CDR3 is not closed by the conserved phenylalanine or tryptophan, this likely results from a read error. The DNA is left out, because the CDR3 cannot be placed on it with certainty; the CDR3 is given as TCRdb lists it. V usage is TRBV7-6 and J usage is TRBJ2-3; TRBD2, the table's D call, was not compared with the DNA. The length of the CDR3 is 13 amino acids, counting both ends. Germline loops: CDR1 SGHVS, CDR2 FNYEAQ. The CDR3 loop is CASSSLGGDVGVD.

This clone is medium-sized by share. This chain joins TRBV5-1 and TRBJ2-1; D unresolved. The ends were cut back, 0 bases at V and 4 bases at J, with 5 bases in the middle. Germline lookup yields CDR1 SGHRS and CDR2 YFSETQ. The CDR3 loop spans 13 amino acids. The CDR3 nucleotides are TGCGCCAGCAGCTTGGGTTGGTACAATGAGCAGTTCTTC. Its translation: CASSLGWYNEQFF.

This clone was seen many times. The chain links TRBV9 to TRBJ1-2; D gene ambiguous. The ends were cut back, 2 bases at V and 8 bases at J, with 13 bases in the middle. CDR3 length: 13 amino acids. Germline V CDR1 and CDR2: SGDLS, YYNGEE. CDR3 amino acids: CASSVPPAGGYTF. CDR3 nucleotides: TGTGCCAGCAGCGTTCCCCCGGCGGGAGGCTACACCTTC.

This chain links TRBV19 with TRBJ2-1, with D hard to call. This CDR3 has 15 amino acids. The V gene's germline CDR1 is LNHDA and CDR2 SQIVND (reference sequence). The ends were cut back, 4 bases at V and 6 bases at J, with 16 bases in the middle. CDR3 protein: CASSNPPWGFNEQFF. CDR3 nucleotides: TGTGCCAGTAGTAACCCACCCTGGGGTTTCAATGAGCAGTTCTTC.

The genes are TRBV5-1 and TRBJ2-1; TRBD1 agrees at 9 bases. V was pared by 0 bases and J by 6 bases, with 7 bases of the junction left unmatched. Germline V gene data show CDR1 as SGHRS and CDR2 as YFSETQ. This CDR3 has 16 residues. CDR3 in DNA: TGCGCCAGCAGCTTGGAACAGGGGGCTCGGGCCAATGAGCAGTTCTTC. Protein sequence: CASSLEQGARANEQFF.

In this sample, this clone turned up many times. The V and J genes are TRBV2 and TRBJ2-3, with 10 bases that match TRBD2. Germline V gene sequence: CDR1 SNHLY, CDR2 FYNNEI. This CDR3 has 13 residues. Germline trimming cut 6 bases from V and 14 bases from J; bases unmatched to any gene: 11. CDR3 nucleotides: TGTGCCAGCAGCACCGACCAGGGACTAGCGCCGTATTTT. This codes for CASSTDQGLAPYF.

This clone was recorded at least ten times. The CDR3 carries no conserved terminal phenylalanine or tryptophan, so it likely arises from a read error. The DNA is omitted, as the CDR3 cannot be located on it reliably, and the CDR3 follows TCRdb's listing. The rearrangement joins TRBV9 to TRBJ2-6. Including both end residues, the CDR3 is 8 amino acids long. Germline-derived CDR1 and CDR2 are SGDLS and YYNGEE. CDR3: CASITEGT.

The chain couples TRBV11-1 to TRBJ1-3; tentative D call: TRBD1 (5 bases). CDR1 is SGHAT and CDR2 is FQDESV in the germline V gene (reference sequence). The CDR3 has 16 residues. V was trimmed by 4 bases and J by 0 bases, leaving 13 bases between them. This chain's CDR3 is CASSYGPGTSGNTIYF. In nucleotides, the CDR3 is TGTGCCAGCAGCTACGGACCCGGGACCTCTGGAAACACCATATATTTT.

The chain uses TRBV10-1 and TRBJ2-2; 11 bases map to TRBD2. The germline CDR1 and CDR2 sequences are WNHNN and SYGVQD (reference sequence). The V segment lost 5 bases and the J segment 7 bases; nucleotides outside the gene matches: 6. The CDR3 totals 15 residues. The CDR3 protein is CASSPSLAGGGELFF. The DNA for the CDR3 is TGCGCCAGCAGTCCCAGTCTAGCGGGAGGCGGGGAGCTGTTTTTT.

The V gene is TRBV28, the J gene TRBJ1-5, with no clear D. The V gene's germline CDR1 is MDHEN and CDR2 SYDVKM. The CDR3 loop spans 15 amino acids. Deletions cut 3 bases from V and 1 base from J, with 10 bases between. The CDR3 DNA reads as TGTGCCAGCAGTTTTTTGAGCAGCAGCAATCAGCCCCAGCATTTT. Translation: CASSFLSSSNQPQHF.

This clone showed up many times. The chain recombines TRBV7-8 with TRBJ2-1; TRBD2 matches at 10 bases. Germline CDR1 reads SGHVS; CDR2 reads FQNEAQ. This CDR3 has 16 residues. The V segment lost 5 bases and the J segment 5 bases; nucleotides outside the gene matches: 9. CDR3 coding DNA: TGTGCCAGCAGCCCATTCTCCGGGACTAGCGACAATGAGCAGTTCTTC. Its protein is CASSPFSGTSDNEQFF.

The chain employs TRBV2 and TRBJ2-7; 8 bases are shared with TRBD1. V shed 6 bases, J shed 7 bases, and the junction held 8 bases outside the gene matches. CDR1 is SNHLY and CDR2 is FYNNEI in the germline V gene. The CDR3 has 13 residues. The CDR3 nucleotides read TGTGCCAGCAGCGCGGGCCAGGGGGCGGAGCAGTACTTC. Protein: CASSAGQGAEQYF.

The chain joins TRBV5-4 to TRBJ1-1; 7 nucleotides line up with TRBD1. CDR1 is SGHNT and CDR2 is YYREEE in the germline V gene (reference sequence). The CDR3 is 15 residues long. V was pared by 1 base and J by 0 bases, with 3 bases of the junction left unmatched. The CDR3 here is CASSLPQGMNTEAFF. CDR3 DNA sequence: TGTGCCAGCAGCTTGCCACAGGGGATGAACACTGAAGCTTTCTTT.

The table lists this clone with many counts. The chain employs TRBV20-1 and TRBJ2-4; the match to TRBD1 covers 8 bases. The germline V gene has CDR1 DFQATT and CDR2 SNEGSKA (reference sequence). This CDR3 region has 15 residues. V lost 5 bases to trimming and J lost 4 bases; unmatched junction nucleotides: 10. This CDR3 is CSALDEDRVKNIQYF. The CDR3 coding sequence is TGCAGTGCTCTAGACGAGGACAGGGTGAAAAACATTCAGTACTTC.

This clone has at least ten counts. The J gene is TRBJ2-3, the V gene TRBV2, with TRBD2 identical over 14 bases. The V and J ends lost 3 bases and 6 bases, in that order; junction bases with no gene match: 2. The CDR3 spans 15 residues. Per germline, CDR1 SNHLY and CDR2 FYNNEI. The DNA for the CDR3 is TGTGCCAGCAGTGAGACTAGCGGGAGGGTGGATACGCAGTATTTT. The encoded protein is CASSETSGRVDTQYF.

By sample share, this clone is medium-sized (0.01 to 0.1%). The chain couples TRBV7-8 to TRBJ1-5; the match to TRBD1 covers 8 bases. J was trimmed by 7 bases and V by 4 bases; bases with no gene match: 9. The CDR3 runs to 15 residues. Germline V gene lookup returns CDR1 SGHVS and CDR2 FQNEAQ. CDR3 in amino acids: CASSSSGGVGQPQHF. The DNA of the CDR3 is TGTGCCAGCAGCTCTTCAGGGGGCGTAGGGCAGCCCCAGCATTTT.

This chain uses TRBV12-3 or TRBV12-4 with TRBJ2-1; the match to TRBD1 covers 8 bases. Trimming cost V 1 base and J 3 bases; bases outside gene matches: 5. The CDR3 length is 16 residues. The CDR3 loop reads CASSLGQGILYNEQFF. The CDR3 DNA follows: TGTGCCAGCAGTTTAGGACAGGGGATCCTCTACAATGAGCAGTTCTTC.

This clone was counted many times. The V call is TRBV5-1, the J call TRBJ1-3; possible D gene TRBD1, 5 bases. V was pared by 4 bases and J by 3 bases, with 23 bases between. The V gene's germline CDR1 is SGHRS and CDR2 YFSETQ. The CDR3 runs to 18 residues. CDR3: CASSNTPIQGFRGNTIYF. The CDR3 DNA follows: TGCGCCAGCAGCAATACTCCCATTCAGGGATTTCGTGGAAACACCATATATTTT.

The rearrangement links TRBV28 to TRBJ1-2; a weak D match, TRBD1 (5 bases). Deletions cut 10 bases from V and 10 bases from J, with 16 bases between. Germline values: CDR1 MDHEN, CDR2 SYDVKM. The CDR3 runs to 11 residues. CDR3 DNA sequence: TGTGCCATCGGCACGGGACCAGTCTACACCTTC. Amino acid sequence: CAIGTGPVYTF.

In its sample, this clone was seen many times. The rearrangement links TRBV2 to TRBJ1-1; no definite D call. The V end lost 2 bases, the J end lost 0 bases, and 10 bases lay between the germline ends. Germline V gives CDR1 SNHLY, CDR2 FYNNEI. The CDR3 runs to 15 residues. The CDR3 here is CASSESWAMNTEAFF. The CDR3 region has the DNA TGTGCCAGCAGTGAATCCTGGGCTATGAACACTGAAGCTTTCTTT.